Listed below are T cell receptor beta chains from one sample, sequenced in a study of beta chain features in type 1 diabetes. TCRdb's table, derived via immunoSEQ multiplex PCR, lists solely in-frame clones and lacks some. The sample holds around 250,000 clones; about 14% are singletons and the top ten take roughly 0.024%. The sequenced sample was naive CD4+ T cells from blood. The receptors here all came from a woman in her thirties or forties in good health. Each CDR3 is given without its conserved first and last residue. Each record gives: V gene, clone size, J gene, CDR3 protein. Not every row has a clone size; where given, it reads once, few, many or a size class.

V gene: TRBV18
clone size: NA
J gene: TRBJ2-7
CDR3 protein: ASTPGTSGGGNYEQY

V gene: TRBV6-1
clone size: NA
J gene: TRBJ2-7
CDR3 protein: ASTIDREYEQY

V gene: TRBV7-8
clone size: few
J gene: TRBJ2-7
CDR3 protein: ASSSESRAHYEQY

V gene: TRBV27
clone size: few
J gene: TRBJ1-5
CDR3 protein: ASSLGGAEGNQPQH

V gene: TRBV6-1
clone size: NA
J gene: TRBJ2-7
CDR3 protein: ASSRTVSYEQY

V gene: TRBV7-2
clone size: NA
J gene: TRBJ2-3
CDR3 protein: ADSGGPTDTQY

V gene: TRBV6-6
clone size: few
J gene: TRBJ2-5
CDR3 protein: ASSYPSRQETQY

V gene: TRBV19
clone size: NA
J gene: TRBJ1-2
CDR3 protein: ASSPRTGGAAGYT

V gene: TRBV5-1
clone size: NA
J gene: TRBJ2-1
CDR3 protein: ASSPRGLADNEQF

V gene: TRBV18
clone size: few
J gene: TRBJ2-5
CDR3 protein: ASSPRTGLETQY

V gene: TRBV7-2
clone size: NA
J gene: TRBJ1-1
CDR3 protein: ASSFLRGKNTEAF

V gene: TRBV7-2
clone size: few
J gene: TRBJ2-3
CDR3 protein: ASSPRTGTDTQY

V gene: TRBV25-1
clone size: few
J gene: TRBJ1-1
CDR3 protein: ASSELGGLSNTEAF

V gene: TRBV6-5
clone size: NA
J gene: TRBJ2-7
CDR3 protein: ASSYALETEQY

V gene: TRBV6-5
clone size: NA
J gene: TRBJ1-2
CDR3 protein: ATIKNNYGYT

V gene: TRBV18
clone size: few
J gene: TRBJ1-3
CDR3 protein: ASSRAGQNSGNTIY

V gene: TRBV15
clone size: NA
J gene: TRBJ1-2
CDR3 protein: ATSRDRGSGYT

V gene: TRBV21-1
clone size: NA
J gene: TRBJ2-5
CDR3 protein: ASTWTGRKTQY

V gene: TRBV2
clone size: few
J gene: TRBJ1-5
CDR3 protein: ASSEGQAYQPQH

V gene: TRBV29-1
clone size: few
J gene: TRBJ2-7
CDR3 protein: SVRDSPYEQY

V gene: TRBV7-2
clone size: NA
J gene: TRBJ2-3
CDR3 protein: ASSSSRGADTQY

V gene: TRBV29-1
clone size: few
J gene: TRBJ2-7
CDR3 protein: SVATSATYEQY

V gene: TRBV10-3
clone size: NA
J gene: TRBJ2-7
CDR3 protein: ATLNSADRAYEQY

V gene: TRBV7-2
clone size: few
J gene: TRBJ1-4
CDR3 protein: ASSFGGEKLF

V gene: TRBV19
clone size: few
J gene: TRBJ1-1
CDR3 protein: ASSIDTKNTEAF

V gene: TRBV7-2
clone size: few
J gene: TRBJ2-7
CDR3 protein: ASSFRSTGTSGYEQY

V gene: TRBV5-1
clone size: few
J gene: TRBJ1-4
CDR3 protein: ASSLVAASVGELF

V gene: TRBV7-9
clone size: many
J gene: TRBJ1-6
CDR3 protein: ASSRGSPLH

V gene: TRBV6-1
clone size: few
J gene: TRBJ2-2
CDR3 protein: ASSADRHTGELF

V gene: TRBV7-8
clone size: NA
J gene: TRBJ1-2
CDR3 protein: ASSSGQGNYGYT

V gene: TRBV19
clone size: few
J gene: TRBJ1-2
CDR3 protein: ASRKLGEGGYT

V gene: TRBV19
clone size: NA
J gene: TRBJ1-5
CDR3 protein: ASRTGTGYGNQPQH